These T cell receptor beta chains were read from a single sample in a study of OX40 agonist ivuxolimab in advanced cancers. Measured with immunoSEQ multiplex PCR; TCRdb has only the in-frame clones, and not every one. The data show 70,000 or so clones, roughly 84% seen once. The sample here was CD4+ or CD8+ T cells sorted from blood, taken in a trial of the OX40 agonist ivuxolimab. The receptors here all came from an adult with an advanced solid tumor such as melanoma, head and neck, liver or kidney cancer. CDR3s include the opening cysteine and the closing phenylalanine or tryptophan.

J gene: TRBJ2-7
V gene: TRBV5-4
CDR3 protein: CASSLDGGRVSEQYF

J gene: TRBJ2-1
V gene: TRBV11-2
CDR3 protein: CASSSGQGLPPPYYNEQFF

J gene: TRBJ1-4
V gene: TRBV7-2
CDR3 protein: CASSPGAGKLFF

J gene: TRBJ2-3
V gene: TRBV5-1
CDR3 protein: CASSLNGGFTDTQYF

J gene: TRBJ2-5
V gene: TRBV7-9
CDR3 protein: CASSLLGAGTQYF

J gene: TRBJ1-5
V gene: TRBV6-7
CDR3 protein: CASTCLPVRGFSRSNQPQHF

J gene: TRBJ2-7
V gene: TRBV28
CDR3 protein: CASSSALSSYEQYF

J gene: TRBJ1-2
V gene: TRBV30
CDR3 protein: CAWTRRGAYGYTF

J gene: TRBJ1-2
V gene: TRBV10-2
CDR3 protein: CASSESWQAKSYTF

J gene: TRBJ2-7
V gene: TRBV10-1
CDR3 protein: CASSGEGTGEYEQYF

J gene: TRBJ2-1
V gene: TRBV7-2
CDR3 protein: CASSQRPGNEQFF

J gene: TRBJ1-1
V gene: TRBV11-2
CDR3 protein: CASSLEGQGVKAFF

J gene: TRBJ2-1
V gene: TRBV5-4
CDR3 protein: CASTTGGRSYNEQFF

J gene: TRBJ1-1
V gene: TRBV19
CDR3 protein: CASSMDRRNTEAFF

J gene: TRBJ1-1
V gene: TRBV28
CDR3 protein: CASSPPRAEAFF

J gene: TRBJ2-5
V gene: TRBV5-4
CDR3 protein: CASGGASGSQETQYF

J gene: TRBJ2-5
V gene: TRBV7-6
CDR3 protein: CASSPRVIETQYF

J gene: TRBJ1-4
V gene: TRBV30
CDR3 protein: CAWRTMGGEKLFF

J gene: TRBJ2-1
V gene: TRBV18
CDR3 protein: CASSLEQGEAYNEQFF

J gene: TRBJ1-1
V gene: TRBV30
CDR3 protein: CAWAGTRMNTEAFF

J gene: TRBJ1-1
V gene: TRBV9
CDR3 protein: CASSVGVGGNTEAFF

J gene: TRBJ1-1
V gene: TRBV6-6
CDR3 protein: CASSYSGHGNTEAFF

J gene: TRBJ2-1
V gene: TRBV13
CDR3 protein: CASSLNVWGRSYNEQFF

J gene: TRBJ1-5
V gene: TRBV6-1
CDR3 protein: CAISDHGEGSNQPQHF

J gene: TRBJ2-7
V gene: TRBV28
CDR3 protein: CASKMTSYEQYF

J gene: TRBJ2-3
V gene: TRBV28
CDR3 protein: CASSFRGDLFSTDTQYF

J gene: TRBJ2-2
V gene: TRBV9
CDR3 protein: CASTLAAQGTGELFF

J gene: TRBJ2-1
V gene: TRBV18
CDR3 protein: CASSPSATSAGSEQFF

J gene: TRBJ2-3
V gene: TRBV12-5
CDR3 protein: CASGVSGGGDTQYF

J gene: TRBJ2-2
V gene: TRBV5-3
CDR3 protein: CARSLVGASGLGLFF

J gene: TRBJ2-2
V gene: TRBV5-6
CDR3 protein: CASSVDRDNTGELFF

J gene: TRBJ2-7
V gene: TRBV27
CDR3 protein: CASARRRGSFEQYF

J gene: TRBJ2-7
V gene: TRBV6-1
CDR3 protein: CASSEAAFSQKEYF

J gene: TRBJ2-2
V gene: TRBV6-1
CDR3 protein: CASSESKGLFF

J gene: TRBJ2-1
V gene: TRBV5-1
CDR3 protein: CASRTSGGPGDNEQFF

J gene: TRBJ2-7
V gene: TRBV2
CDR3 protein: CASTDAGQPYEQYF

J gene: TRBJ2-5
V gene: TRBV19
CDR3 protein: CASSNPGLAGVSGSQETQYF

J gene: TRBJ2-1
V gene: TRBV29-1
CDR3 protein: CSVVGQGRYNEQFF

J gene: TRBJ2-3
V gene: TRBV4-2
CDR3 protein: CASSQDLATGSGTQYF

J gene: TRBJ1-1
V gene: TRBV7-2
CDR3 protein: CASSSQGGNTEAFF